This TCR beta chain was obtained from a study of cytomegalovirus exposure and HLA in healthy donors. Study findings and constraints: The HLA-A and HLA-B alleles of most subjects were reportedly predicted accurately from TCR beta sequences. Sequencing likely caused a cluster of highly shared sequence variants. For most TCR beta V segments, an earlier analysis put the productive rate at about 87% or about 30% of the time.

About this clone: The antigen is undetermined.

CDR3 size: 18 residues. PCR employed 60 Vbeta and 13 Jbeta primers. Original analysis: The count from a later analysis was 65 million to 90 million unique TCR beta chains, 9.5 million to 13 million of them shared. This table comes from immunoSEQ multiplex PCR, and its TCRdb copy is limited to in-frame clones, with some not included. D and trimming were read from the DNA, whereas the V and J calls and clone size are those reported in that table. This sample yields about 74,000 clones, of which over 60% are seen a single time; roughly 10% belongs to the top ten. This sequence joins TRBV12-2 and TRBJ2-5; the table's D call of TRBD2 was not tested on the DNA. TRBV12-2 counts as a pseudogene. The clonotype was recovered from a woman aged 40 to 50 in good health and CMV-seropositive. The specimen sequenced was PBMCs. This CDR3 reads CASRRYLGLAGAGETQYF. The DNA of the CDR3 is TGTGCAAGTCGCCGGTACCTCGGACTAGCGGGAGCGGGGGAGACCCAGTACTTC.